This TCR beta chain was captured in a study of control samples from healthy donors and cancer patients. In germline, CDR1 is LGHNA, CDR2 YNFKEQ. CDR3 length: 14 residues. Trimming removed 0 bases from V and 6 bases from J, with 8 bases in between. The repertoire was sequenced with immunoSEQ multiplex PCR; TCRdb's copy has only in-frame clones and lacks some. This sample has over 65,000 clones, with 94% found just once. The TCR was taken from a woman aged 40 to 50 in good health. The chain is built from TRBV4-2 and TRBJ2-2, with D hard to call. Sequencing was performed on blood. In DNA, the CDR3 is TGTGCCAGCAGCCAAGAGAAACTGTCCGGGGAGCTGTTTTTT. Protein: CASSQEKLSGELFF.